The next 27 T cell receptor beta chains were all read from a single sample in a study of identical twins. TCRdb called the 5' RACE reads again in MiXCR, with one record for every CDR3 protein. Of fewer than 800,000 distinct CDR3 sequences in the sample, under 8.5% were seen once. The sample was also linked to a second study, of yellow fever vaccine responses in identical twins.

The source material was PBMCs. The receptors come from a woman between 18 and 29 years old in good health.

This clonotype was counted a few times. This sequence joins TRBV20-1 and TRBJ1-1, with TRBD1 matching over 9 bases. The CDR3 consists of 13 residues. The germline V gene encodes CDR1 DFQATT and CDR2 SNEGSKA (reference sequence). V dropped 4 bases and J dropped 1; count of bases not matched to a gene: 1. Here the CDR3 DNA reads TGCAGTGCTAAGACAGGGGGGAACACTGAAGCTTTCTTT. It is translated as CSAKTGGNTEAFF.

Only one count was recorded for this clonotype. This chain joins TRBV12-2 and TRBJ2-2; the DNA was not used to check the table's D call, TRBD2. TRBV12-2 is tagged as a pseudogene. The CDR3 is 17 residues long. The CDR3 is CASRLAVYNSHTGELFF. DNA of the CDR3: TGTGCAAGTCGCTTAGCGGTTTACAACTCCCACACCGGGGAGCTGTTTTTT.

As for this clonotype: A much more abundant neighbour one base away suggests this may be a read error. The rearrangement links TRBV27 to TRBJ2-1, with unresolved D. The CDR3 length is 12 residues. CDR1 is MNHEY and CDR2 is SMNVEV in the germline V gene (reference sequence). The DNA of the CDR3 is TGTGCCAGCTGTTTTAATTACAATGAGCAGTTCTTC. The encoded protein is CASCFNYNEQFF.

J is TRBJ1-1 and V is TRBV5-1; no definite D call. V was cut by 2 bases and J by 0 bases, with 20 bases left in between. This CDR3 region has 18 residues. CDR1 is SGHRS and CDR2 is YFSETQ in the germline V gene. The CDR3 loop is CASSFVGKSVSMNTEAFF. In DNA, the CDR3 is TGCGCCAGCAGCTTCGTCGGGAAGAGTGTAAGCATGAACACTGAAGCTTTCTTT.

This clonotype was seen a handful of times. V and J are TRBV7-9 and TRBJ2-5; D is unresolved. The CDR3 runs 13 residues. Trimming took off 5 bases at V and 4 bases at J, with 11 bases between the two ends. Germline assignment: CDR1 SEHNR and CDR2 FQNEAQ (reference sequence). The chain's CDR3 is CASSLRHAETQYF. Written as DNA, the CDR3 is TGTGCCAGCAGCCTCCGCCACGCAGAGACCCAGTACTTC. The variable domain in full, completed from reference TRBV7-9 and TRBJ2-5, reads DTGVSQNPRHKITKRGQNVTFRCDPISEHNRLYWYRQTLGQGPEFLTYFQNEAQLEKSRLLSDRFSAERPKGSFSTLEIQRTEQGDSAMYLCASSLRHAETQYFGPGTRLLVL.

The table lists this clonotype with many counts. The chain couples TRBV12-3 or TRBV12-4 to TRBJ2-3, with D hard to call. Trimming pared 7 bases from V and 5 bases from J, leaving 7 bases between. The CDR3 contains 11 residues. The CDR3 region is CASKKLDTQYF. CDR3 nucleotide sequence: TGTGCCAGCAAAAAGTTAGATACGCAGTATTTT.

This clonotype was seen only a few times. The rearrangement links TRBV12-3 or TRBV12-4 to TRBJ1-1; a possible D gene is TRBD1 (5 bases). This CDR3 contains 14 residues. V was clipped by 7 bases and J by 6 bases, with 18 bases between them. For the CDR3, the DNA is TGTGCCAGCACCCTAAGCGGGGCAGGCGCTGAAGCTTTCTTT. Its protein is CASTLSGAGAEAFF.

This clonotype was observed a few times. The gene calls are TRBV12-3 or TRBV12-4 and TRBJ2-3; D might be TRBD2 (6 bases). This CDR3 has 17 amino acids. The ends were cut back, 1 base at V and 3 bases at J, with 17 bases in the middle. CDR3 amino acids: CASSLGGVSRGTDTQYF. CDR3 bases: TGTGCCAGCAGTTTAGGCGGGGTCAGCCGGGGAACAGATACGCAGTATTTT.

The rearrangement joins TRBV12-3 or TRBV12-4 to TRBJ1-4; TRBD1 matches at 7 bases. The J segment lost 3 bases and the V segment lost 3 bases, leaving 4 bases of the junction unmatched. This CDR3 is 15 amino acids long. As DNA, the CDR3 is TGTGCCAGCAGTTTGGAGGACAGGTCTAATGAAAAACTGTTTTTT. Its translation is CASSLEDRSNEKLFF.

V and J are TRBV12-3 or TRBV12-4 and TRBJ1-5; D ambiguous. The V end lost 5 bases, the J end lost 11 bases, and 16 bases lay between the germline ends. The CDR3 loop spans 13 amino acids. This chain's CDR3 is CASSEAFWSTQHF. The CDR3 DNA is TGTGCCAGCAGTGAGGCTTTTTGGTCGACCCAGCATTTT.

This clonotype was counted many times. The chain links TRBV29-1 to TRBJ1-2; weak D call: TRBD1 (6 bases). The ends were cut back, 2 bases at V and 2 bases at J, with 9 bases in the middle. Germline V gene lookup returns CDR1 SQVTM and CDR2 ANQGSEA. CDR3 length: 13 residues. The CDR3 sequence: CSVESTGNYGYTF. The DNA for the CDR3 is TGCAGCGTTGAATCCACAGGGAACTATGGCTACACCTTC.

Ten or more counts support this clonotype. The rearrangement links TRBV24-1 to TRBJ2-3; TRBD1 might be the D (5 bases). V lost 7 bases, J lost 2 bases, and 9 bases lay in between. The CDR3 has 13 amino acids. Germline V gene sequence: CDR1 KGHDR, CDR2 SFDVKD. The CDR3 DNA is TGTGCCACCAGGGGGCCTTACACAGATACGCAGTATTTT. The encoded protein is CATRGPYTDTQYF.

CDR3 residues: CASSPLGYQFSYEQYF. In DNA, the CDR3 is TGTGCCAGCAGCCCTCTGGGGTATCAGTTCTCCTACGAGCAGTACTTC. V usage is TRBV7-9 and J usage is TRBJ2-7; no firm D call. V was pared by 5 bases and J by 0 bases, with 17 bases between. The CDR3 totals 16 residues. CDR1 and CDR2 from the germline V gene are SEHNR and FQNEAQ (reference sequence).

The rearrangement uses TRBV27 and TRBJ2-2, with TRBD1 as a possible D gene (5 bases). V lost 0 bases and J 6 bases, leaving 14 bases between the germline ends. CDR3 length: 16 amino acids. CDR1 and CDR2 (germline): MNHEY, SMNVEV (reference sequence). Here the CDR3 reads CASSLSNRGLAGELFF. CDR3 nucleotides: TGTGCCAGCAGTTTATCAAATAGGGGATTAGCCGGGGAGCTGTTTTTT.

The V and J genes are TRBV27 and TRBJ1-1; D is possibly TRBD1 (6 bases). The CDR3 totals 14 residues. Germline V gene sequence: CDR1 MNHEY, CDR2 SMNVEV (reference sequence). Trimming pared 3 bases from V and 6 bases from J, leaving 14 bases between. The CDR3 is CASSFFLGGPEAFF. CDR3 bases: TGTGCCAGCAGTTTCTTCCTAGGGGGGCCTGAAGCTTTCTTT.

This clonotype was seen a few times. This sequence joins TRBV3-1 and TRBJ2-6; 10 bases line up with TRBD1. The CDR3 loop spans 18 amino acids. V was pared by 4 bases and J by 4 bases, with 10 bases of the junction left unmatched. The V gene's germline CDR1 is LGHDT and CDR2 YNNKEL (reference sequence). The CDR3 here is CASSLSPGQGIGANVLTF. The CDR3, as DNA: TGTGCCAGCAGCCTAAGCCCGGGACAGGGGATCGGGGCCAACGTCCTGACTTTC.

This clonotype was counted between two and nine times. This chain joins TRBV4-1 and TRBJ2-5; D gene ambiguous. This CDR3 spans 15 amino acids. Between the trimmed V and J ends, which lost 0 bases and 4 bases, there was a span of 12 bases. Germline CDR1 is MGHRA and CDR2 is YSYEKL. This chain's CDR3 is CASSQERRVRETQYF. DNA for the CDR3: TGCGCCAGCAGCCAAGAACGAAGGGTTCGAGAGACCCAGTACTTC.

A few counts support this clonotype. J is TRBJ2-1 and V is TRBV11-2; no definite D call. The CDR3 totals 12 residues. Trimming left V 6 bases short and J 9 bases short, with 12 bases between. Germline lookup yields CDR1 SGHAT and CDR2 FQNNGV. The CDR3 sequence: CASSLVGSEQFF. CDR3 bases: TGTGCCAGCAGTCTGGTAGGGTCTGAGCAGTTCTTC.

This clonotype was detected ten times or more. This chain connects TRBV6-1 to TRBJ1-4; no firm D call. The ends were cut back, 6 bases at V and 1 base at J, with 9 bases in the middle. The CDR3 has 14 residues. From germline, CDR1 is MNHNS and CDR2 SASEGT. The CDR3 DNA is TGTGCCAGCAGACGGACGGAAACTAATGAAAAACTGTTTTTT. This translates into CASRRTETNEKLFF.

This clonotype was observed a few times. This chain joins TRBV19 and TRBJ2-1; TRBD2 matches 7 bases. The germline gives CDR1 LNHDA, CDR2 SQIVND (reference sequence). This CDR3 has 12 amino acids. V trimming: 7 bases; J trimming: 6 bases; junction bases outside the gene matches: 3. CDR3 loop: CASTPGGNEQFF. The DNA of the CDR3 is TGTGCCAGTACGCCGGGGGGCAATGAGCAGTTCTTC.

The chain has TRBV4-2 and TRBJ1-1, with D possibly matching TRBD1 (6 bases). Germline-derived CDR1 and CDR2 are LGHNA and YNFKEQ. V was clipped by 0 bases and J by 5 bases, with 13 bases between them. The CDR3 runs 15 residues. CDR3 protein: CASSQDPGAPTEAFF. CDR3 nucleotide sequence: TGTGCCAGCAGCCAAGATCCGGGGGCGCCGACTGAAGCTTTCTTT.

This clonotype was counted many times. The chain carries TRBV2 and TRBJ1-4; 7 bases line up with TRBD1. Germline CDR1 is SNHLY and CDR2 is FYNNEI. This CDR3 has 15 amino acids. Germline trimming cut 2 bases from V and 5 bases from J; bases unmatched to any gene: 5. The CDR3 loop is CASSEWGQLNEKLFF. DNA for the CDR3: TGTGCCAGCAGTGAATGGGGACAGCTGAATGAAAAACTGTTTTTT.

This clonotype was detected ten times or more. J is TRBJ1-1 and V is TRBV6-5; tentatively, D is TRBD1 (6 bases). With 0 bases removed from V and 5 bases from J, the gap between germline ends came to 19 bases. CDR3 length: 17 residues. Germline lookup yields CDR1 MNHEY and CDR2 SVGAGI. The CDR3: CASSYSNVGARRTEAFF. CDR3 nucleotides: TGTGCCAGCAGTTACTCGAACGTGGGGGCCCGGCGGACTGAAGCTTTCTTT.

The chain uses TRBV3-1 and TRBJ1-2, with 9 bases lining up with TRBD1. After removal of 5 bases from V and 5 bases from J, the junction contained 6 bases not matched to a gene. In germline, CDR1 is LGHDT, CDR2 YNNKEL (reference sequence). The CDR3 runs to 14 residues. The CDR3, as DNA: TGTGCCAGCAGCGCTTCCGGGACAGGGTATGGCTACACCTTC. Translated: CASSASGTGYGYTF. The complete variable domain, with remaining parts taken from reference TRBV3-1 and TRBJ1-2, reads DTAVSQTPKYLVTQMGNDKSIKCEQNLGHDTMYWYKQDSKKFLKIMFSYNNKELIINETVPNRFSPKSPDKAHLNLHINSLELGDSAVYFCASSASGTGYGYTFGSGTRLTVV.

This clonotype has more than one count but fewer than ten. The chain links TRBV10-3 to TRBJ2-7; D is unresolved. The V and J ends lost 4 bases and 5 bases respectively, with 9 bases between them. The CDR3 sequence is 12 residues long. CDR1 and CDR2 from the germline V gene are ENHRY and SYGVKD. As DNA, the CDR3 is TGTGCCATCAGTGGAGAGTCGGACGAGCAGTACGTC. Translating gives CAISGESDEQYV.

This clonotype was observed a few times. V is TRBV9 and J is TRBJ2-7; D possibly uses TRBD1 or TRBD2 (5 bases each). Germline V gene sequence: CDR1 SGDLS, CDR2 YYNGEE. V lost 0 bases and J 0 bases, leaving 10 bases between the germline ends. The CDR3 length is 15 residues. CDR3 loop: CASSVGDGSSYEQYF. The CDR3 region has the DNA TGTGCCAGCAGCGTAGGGGACGGAAGCTCCTACGAGCAGTACTTC.

This clonotype has a handful of counts. This chain links TRBV27 with TRBJ2-1; unclear D gene. V dropped 7 bases and J dropped 8 bases, with 24 bases sitting between them. CDR3 size: 16 residues. Germline V gives CDR1 MNHEY, CDR2 SMNVEV (reference sequence). The CDR3 DNA follows: TGTGCCAGCATGGTACGCCGGGCCAAGGCAGGCGATGAGCAGTTCTTC. It yields the protein CASMVRRAKAGDEQFF.